The 13 T cell receptor beta chains below all came from one sample that was sequenced in a study of shared clonotypes between healthy human individuals. Data came from immunoSEQ multiplex PCR; TCRdb stores just in-frame clones and leaves some out. This sample has fewer than 550,000 clones, with about 75% found just once. Sample: PBMCs. The source is a middle-aged woman in good health. Some clones in this sample may be carry-over from other donors' samples.

J is TRBJ2-2 and V is TRBV6-6; 8 bases are shared with TRBD2. CDR3 length equals 15 residues. Germline V gene data show CDR1 as MNHNY and CDR2 as SVGAGI (reference sequence). V shed 5 bases, J shed 7 bases, and the junction held 9 bases outside the gene matches. CDR3 sequence reads: CASSTGTSLGGELFF. The DNA of the CDR3 is TGTGCCAGCAGTACCGGGACTAGTTTGGGCGGGGAGCTGTTTTTT.

This clone was observed a handful of times. V gene TRBV4-1 combines with J gene TRBJ1-2; D remains ambiguous. This CDR3 contains 15 residues. CDR1 MGHRA and CDR2 YSYEKL come from the germline V gene. The V and J ends lost 1 base and 0 bases respectively, with 9 bases between them. This CDR3 reads CASSQASQSNYGYTF. CDR3 DNA: TGCGCCAGCAGCCAAGCCAGCCAATCTAACTATGGCTACACCTTC.

The chain links TRBV20-1 to TRBJ1-4; D not certain. The V gene's germline CDR1 is DFQATT and CDR2 SNEGSKA (reference sequence). The V and J ends lost 8 bases and 7 bases respectively, with 11 bases between them. The CDR3 extends over 11 amino acids. The CDR3 here is CSTNKAEKLFF. The CDR3 DNA sequence: TGCAGTACGAACAAAGCTGAAAAACTGTTTTTT.

The rearrangement links TRBV7-9 to TRBJ2-3; no definite D call. Germline CDR1 SEHNR, CDR2 FQNEAQ (reference sequence). V was shortened by 1 base and J by 5 bases, with 13 bases between the two germline ends. The CDR3 totals 15 residues. The CDR3 bases are TGTGCCAGCAGCTTAGTACTAACATCTGGAGATACGCAGTATTTT. This translates into CASSLVLTSGDTQYF.

As to this clone: At one end the junction does not follow the germline gene, possibly because of a read error. This chain connects TRBV7-7 to TRBJ2-2; D is perhaps TRBD2 (5 bases). The CDR3 extends over 14 amino acids. Germline CDR1 and CDR2: SSHAT and FNYEAQ (reference sequence). The CDR3 sequence: CASSKDSSTGELFF. Written as DNA, the CDR3 is TGTGCTAGCAGCAAGGACTCGAGCACCGGGGAGCTGTTTTTT.

V usage is TRBV5-1 and J usage is TRBJ2-3, with a weak D call TRBD2 (6 bases). Per germline, CDR1 SGHRS and CDR2 YFSETQ. The CDR3 runs 17 residues. Trimming left V 4 bases short and J 0 bases short, with 18 bases between. CDR3 in DNA: TGCGCCAGCAGCCCTGGGCACGCGGGACCGAGCACAGATACGCAGTATTTT. This sequence encodes CASSPGHAGPSTDTQYF.

The genes are TRBV7-3 and TRBJ1-2; D gene unclear. Germline assignment: CDR1 SGHTA and CDR2 FQGTGA. There are 14 residues in the CDR3. With 3 bases removed from V and 8 bases from J, the gap between germline ends came to 16 bases. The DNA of the CDR3 is TGTGCCAGCAGCTTGACCCGGGGTACGGAGGGCTACACCTTC. It is translated as CASSLTRGTEGYTF.

This chain links TRBV29-1 with TRBJ2-1; 7 bases agree with TRBD2. Unmatched junction bases numbered 2, after V lost 2 bases and J lost 4 bases. The CDR3 contains 13 residues. Looked up from germline, CDR1 is SQVTM and CDR2 is ANQGSEA. Here the CDR3 DNA reads TGCAGCGTTGAACCGGGAGGTTACAATGAGCAGTTCTTC. It specifies CSVEPGGYNEQFF.

The rearrangement links TRBV11-2 to TRBJ1-4, with D unclear. The CDR3 covers 12 residues. The V gene's germline CDR1 is SGHAT and CDR2 FQNNGV. V lost 5 bases to trimming and J lost 4 bases, with 5 bases between them. DNA for the CDR3: TGTGCCAGCAGCCGTATTAATGAAAAACTGTTTTTT. Its translation is CASSRINEKLFF.

This chain joins TRBV30 and TRBJ1-1; D is undetermined. Germline loops: CDR1 GTSNPN, CDR2 SVGIG (reference sequence). Trimming took 0 bases from V and 6 from J, leaving 14 bases between them. The CDR3 is made up of 14 amino acids. In nucleotides, the CDR3 is TGTGCCTGGAGTGTAGGGCCCGGGATCGCTGAAGCTTTCTTT. Translating gives CAWSVGPGIAEAFF.

Notes on this clone: A far more abundant clone sits one base away, making this likely a read error. This chain joins TRBV5-5 and TRBJ2-7; D gene uncertain. This CDR3 region has 11 residues. V lost 3 bases, J lost 0 bases, and 1 base lay in between. CDR1 is SGHKS and CDR2 is YYEKEE in the germline V gene (reference sequence). This CDR3 reads CASSYSYEQYF. CDR3 sequence (DNA): TGTGCCAGCAGCTACTCCTACGAGCAGTACTTC.

The chain links TRBV10-3 to TRBJ2-7, with D perhaps TRBD1 (6 bases). Looked up from germline, CDR1 is ENHRY and CDR2 is SYGVKD. V was cut by 10 bases and J by 0 bases, with 10 bases left in between. The CDR3 is 12 residues long. The CDR3: CATAGDSYEQYF. CDR3 DNA sequence: TGTGCCACCGCAGGGGACTCCTACGAGCAGTACTTC.

A word on this clone: The sample carries other DNA sequences with the same CDR3. The chain combines TRBV29-1 with TRBJ2-5, with TRBD1 matching over 9 bases. The CDR3 runs to 13 residues. The germline gives CDR1 SQVTM, CDR2 ANQGSEA. After removal of 4 bases from V and 2 bases from J, the junction contained 2 bases not matched to a gene. CDR3 DNA: TGCAGCGTTGGAGGGACAGGGCAAGAGACCCAGTACTTC. It is translated as CSVGGTGQETQYF.